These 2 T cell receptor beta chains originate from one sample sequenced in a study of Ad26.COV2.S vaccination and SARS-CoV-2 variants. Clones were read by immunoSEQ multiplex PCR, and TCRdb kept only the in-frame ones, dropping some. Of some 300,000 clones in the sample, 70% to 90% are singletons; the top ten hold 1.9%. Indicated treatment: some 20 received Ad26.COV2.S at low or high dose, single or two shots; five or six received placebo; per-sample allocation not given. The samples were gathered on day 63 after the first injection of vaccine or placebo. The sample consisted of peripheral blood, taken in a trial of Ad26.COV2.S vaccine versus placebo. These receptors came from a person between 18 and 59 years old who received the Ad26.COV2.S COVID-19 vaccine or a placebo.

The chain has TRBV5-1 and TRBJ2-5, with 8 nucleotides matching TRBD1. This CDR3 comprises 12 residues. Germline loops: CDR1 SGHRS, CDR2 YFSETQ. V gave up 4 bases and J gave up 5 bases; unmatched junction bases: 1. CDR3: CASSRTGETQYF. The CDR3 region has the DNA TGCGCCAGCAGCCGGACAGGGGAGACCCAGTACTTC.

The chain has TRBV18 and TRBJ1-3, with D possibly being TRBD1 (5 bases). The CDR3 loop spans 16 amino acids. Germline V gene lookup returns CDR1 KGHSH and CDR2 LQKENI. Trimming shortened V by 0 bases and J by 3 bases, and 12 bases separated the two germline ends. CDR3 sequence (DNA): TGTGCCAGCTCACCACCGGACGGGGGGTTTGGAAACACCATATATTTT. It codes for CASSPPDGGFGNTIYF.